Listed below are T cell receptor beta chains from one sample, sequenced in a study of blood T cell repertoires in COVID-19. Generated by immunoSEQ multiplex PCR, the TCRdb table keeps only in-frame clones and is missing some. The data hold 300,000 to 350,000 clones, with about 91% observed a single time. Sequences were obtained from peripheral blood. These receptors were taken from a man aged 25 to 45 with COVID-19, enrolled during active disease. CDR3s include the opening cysteine and the closing phenylalanine or tryptophan. A D gene is named only where the DNA matches it firmly. Size values are once, few and many counts, or a class for expanded clones, and some rows have none.

v_gene	j_gene	abundance	d_gene	CDR3nt	CDR3aa
TRBV3-1/TRBV3-2	TRBJ2-1	NA	TRBD1	TGTGCCAGCAGCCAGCGGACAGGGGGCTCGTACAATGAGCAGTTCTTC	CASSQRTGGSYNEQFF
TRBV19	TRBJ1-5	once	NA	TGTGCCAGTAGTATAGGCAGTAGCAATCAGCCCCAGCATTTT	CASSIGSSNQPQHF
TRBV5-6	TRBJ2-5	NA	TRBD2	TGTGCCAGCAGCTCACTAGCGGCTGAAGAGACCCAGTACTTC	CASSSLAAEETQYF
TRBV9	TRBJ1-3	NA	TRBD1	TGTGCCAGCAGCGTTTGGGACAGGAGCTCTGGAAACACCATATATTTT	CASSVWDRSSGNTIYF
TRBV10-3	TRBJ2-3	NA	TRBD2	TGTGCCATCAGTGCAGCGGGGGGGAGCACAGATACGCAGTATTTT	CAISAAGGSTDTQYF
TRBV10-2	TRBJ1-2	NA	TRBD1	TGCGCCAGCAGTGAGCCGGGACAGTCTAACTATGGCTACACCTTC	CASSEPGQSNYGYTF
TRBV27	TRBJ2-5	NA	TRBD2	TGTGCCAGCCACCCTAGCGGGGCTAGCGGGAGCGGAGAGACCCAGTACTTC	CASHPSGASGSGETQYF
TRBV28	TRBJ2-7	NA	NA	TGTGCCAGCAGTCTAACTCAGACAGGCTCCTACGAGCAGTACTTC	CASSLTQTGSYEQYF
TRBV27	TRBJ2-7	NA	NA	TGTGCCAGCAGTTTTATACCCCCGGACACTGACAGGGAGCAGTACTTC	CASSFIPPDTDREQYF
TRBV3-1/TRBV3-2	TRBJ1-2	NA	TRBD1	TGTGCCAGCAGCCAAGGGACAGGGGTTTACGGTGGCTACACCTTC	CASSQGTGVYGGYTF
TRBV10-3	TRBJ2-1	NA	TRBD1	TGTGCCATCAGTGACCGCAGACAGGGAACCTACAATGAGCAGTTCTTC	CAISDRRQGTYNEQFF
TRBV27	TRBJ2-1	once	NA	TGTGCCAGCAGTTTCTTCCGGGACACCACAAATGAGCAGTTCTTC	CASSFFRDTTNEQFF
TRBV4-3	TRBJ2-7	NA	TRBD1	TGCGCCAGCAGCCAAGCCGCGGACAGGCGGTACGAGCAGTACTTC	CASSQAADRRYEQYF
TRBV5-4	TRBJ1-1	NA	NA	TGTGCCAGCAGCTTTTCGCTCGATAGCACTGAAGCTTTCTTT	CASSFSLDSTEAFF
TRBV5-1	TRBJ2-1	NA	TRBD2	TGCGCCAGCAGCTTGACTGGGACTAGCGGGAGACATGAGCAGTTCTTC	CASSLTGTSGRHEQFF
TRBV7-6	TRBJ2-7	NA	NA	TGTGCCAGCAGAGCCCGGGGAAGACTCTCTACTCCCTACGAGCAGTACTTC	CASRARGRLSTPYEQYF
TRBV14	TRBJ2-5	NA	NA	TGTGCCAGCAGCCAAGAAGGGGGAATCCGAGAGACCCAGTACTTC	CASSQEGGIRETQYF
TRBV4-2	TRBJ2-1	NA	TRBD2	TGTGCCAGCAGCCAAGAGGGGAGCGGGAGCCACATGTACAATGAGCAGTTCTTC	CASSQEGSGSHMYNEQFF
TRBV5-1	TRBJ1-4	NA	TRBD1	TGCGCCAGCAGCTTGACAGGGGGCGCAGAGGTCCTGTTTTTT	CASSLTGGAEVLFF
TRBV30	TRBJ2-7	NA	NA	TGTGCCTGGACCCCCGGGAACTCCTACGAGCAGTACTTC	CAWTPGNSYEQYF
TRBV11-1	TRBJ2-1	NA	TRBD1	TGTGCCAGCAGTTATAGAAACAGGGGAAATGAGCAGTTCTTC	CASSYRNRGNEQFF
TRBV11-2	TRBJ1-2	few	NA	TGTGCCAGCAGCTCTAAGGAGACCCCCTCTATTAGCTACACCTTC	CASSSKETPSISYTF
TRBV7-2	TRBJ2-1	NA	NA	TGTGCCAGCAGCTTAAACAAGAGGAATGAGCAGTTCTTC	CASSLNKRNEQFF
TRBV19	TRBJ2-7	NA	NA	TGTGCCAGTAGCCCCACAGGGACCGGCTACGAGCAGTACTTC	CASSPTGTGYEQYF
TRBV14	TRBJ1-1	NA	TRBD1	TGTGCCAGCAGGCGAACAGGGGTAAGGACTGAAGCTTTCTTT	CASRRTGVRTEAFF
TRBV6-5	TRBJ2-7	NA	TRBD1	TGTGCCAGCAGTTACTCGGGGACAGTGGTTCGGGAGCAGTACTTC	CASSYSGTVVREQYF
TRBV28	TRBJ1-4	NA	NA	TGTGCCAGCAGCCCCGCCAGGGGTGGAAAACTGTTTTTT	CASSPARGGKLFF
TRBV27	TRBJ2-7	NA	NA	TGTGCCAGCAGTTTACAAACGGGACTCCCCTACGAGCAGTACTTC	CASSLQTGLPYEQYF
TRBV28	TRBJ2-1	NA	NA	TGTGCCAGCAGTTCCACCGGGAGAAAGGATGAGCAGTTCTTC	CASSSTGRKDEQFF
TRBV2	TRBJ2-1	NA	TRBD1	TGTGCCAGCAGCCCCCGGGACAGGTCCTCCTACAATGAGCAGTTCTTC	CASSPRDRSSYNEQFF
TRBV11-2	TRBJ2-1	NA	NA	TGTGCCAGCAGCTTAGGGCTTTGGTTGTTCTTC	CASSLGLWLFF
TRBV4-2	TRBJ2-1	NA	NA	TGTGCCAGCAGCCAAGACTCGTGGGAGACTGAGCAGTTCTTC	CASSQDSWETEQFF
TRBV19	TRBJ1-5	NA	TRBD1	TGTGCCAGTAGTGCCGGACAGGGGGCGGTCGGAGTAAGCAATCAGCCCCAGCATTTT	CASSAGQGAVGVSNQPQHF
TRBV25-1	TRBJ2-1	NA	TRBD1	TGTGCCAGCAGTGAATGGACAGGGACGGGTGAGCAGTTCTTC	CASSEWTGTGEQFF
TRBV6-5	TRBJ1-6	NA	TRBD1	TGTGCCAGCAGTTACTCTCTGACAGGGGGCGGTTCACCCCTCCACTTT	CASSYSLTGGGSPLHF
TRBV7-2	TRBJ2-5	NA	TRBD1	TGTGCCAGCAGCCTGGACAGGGTAGAGACCCAGTACTTC	CASSLDRVETQYF
TRBV5-8	TRBJ2-3	NA	NA	TGTGCCAGCAGTTCAGCGGCCGTAGTAACAGATACGCAGTATTTT	CASSSAAVVTDTQYF
TRBV4-3	TRBJ2-1	NA	TRBD1	TGCGCCAGCAGCCAAGTCGGGGCAGGGGGCGATGAGCAGTTCTTC	CASSQVGAGGDEQFF
TRBV27	TRBJ2-7	NA	TRBD1	TGTGCCAGCAGTCCTCTTTCGGGACAGTCCTACGAGCAGTACTTC	CASSPLSGQSYEQYF
TRBV19	TRBJ2-4	NA	TRBD2	TGTGCCAGTAGTGCCATCCCTAGCGGGGCCCCGGGCAAAAACATTCAGTACTTC	CASSAIPSGAPGKNIQYF
TRBV5-1	TRBJ2-7	NA	TRBD1	TGCGCCAGCAGCTTGGGACAGGGGGCCTACGAGCAGTACTTC	CASSLGQGAYEQYF
TRBV7-3	TRBJ1-4	NA	TRBD1	TGTGCCAGCAGCCGACAGGGCAGAGGAACTAATGAAAAACTGTTTTTT	CASSRQGRGTNEKLFF
TRBV15	TRBJ2-1	NA	NA	TGTGCCACCAGCAGAGATAGGGGGTTGGGTGAGCAGTTCTTC	CATSRDRGLGEQFF
TRBV6-2/TRBV6-3	TRBJ2-2	NA	NA	TGTGCCAGCACCCCAGCTACAGGGATCGCCGGGGAGCTGTTTTTT	CASTPATGIAGELFF
TRBV10-3	TRBJ1-4	NA	NA	TGTGCCATCAGTGAGTCGACGGGGGGCTTAAATGAAAAACTGTTTTTT	CAISESTGGLNEKLFF
TRBV6-5	TRBJ2-7	NA	NA	TGTGCCAGCAGTTATCTCCCTACGCCTTACGAGCAGTACTTC	CASSYLPTPYEQYF
TRBV10-3	TRBJ1-2	NA	TRBD1	TGTGCCATCAACCAGGGGGACTATGGCTACACCTTC	CAINQGDYGYTF
TRBV18	TRBJ1-3	NA	NA	TGTGCCAGCTCACCAGCAGGTTCAAACACCATATATTTT	CASSPAGSNTIYF
TRBV5-6	TRBJ1-4	NA	NA	TGTGCCAGCACTCTGGGGGCAGTAGGGGAAAAACTGTTTTTT	CASTLGAVGEKLFF
TRBV20-1	TRBJ2-7	NA	NA	TGCAGTGCTAGTTGGGCCGGGGTGGCTAGGTACGAGCAGTACTTC	CSASWAGVARYEQYF
TRBV5-1	TRBJ2-2	NA	NA	TGCGCCAGTAGCAAGACAGAGCTTGACACCGGGGAGCTGTTTTTT	CASSKTELDTGELFF
TRBV11-1	TRBJ1-1	once	NA	TGTGCCAGCAGCTTAAGCCGTCTGAACACTGAAGCTTTCTTT	CASSLSRLNTEAFF
TRBV27	TRBJ1-4	once	NA	TGTGCCAGCAGTTTGCGGGCCAGTAAGGGTGAAAAACTGTTTTTT	CASSLRASKGEKLFF
TRBV30	TRBJ2-1	NA	NA	TGTGCCTGGGGTCCCCTAATCAGGGATGAGCAGTTCTTC	CAWGPLIRDEQFF
TRBV3-1/TRBV3-2	TRBJ2-5	NA	NA	TGTGCCAGCGTCTCAAGGAGACAGGACGTAGAGACCCAGTACTTC	CASVSRRQDVETQYF
TRBV14	TRBJ2-7	NA	TRBD1	TGTGCCAGCAGCCAAGATATTGGACAGGGGTTCTACGAGCAGTACTTC	CASSQDIGQGFYEQYF
TRBV19	TRBJ2-2	NA	NA	TGTGCCAGTAGTATATACGCCAGGGTATGGAGCACCGGGGAGCTGTTTTTT	CASSIYARVWSTGELFF
TRBV27	TRBJ2-3	NA	TRBD2	TGTGCCAGCAGTTCCCCCATAGCGGGAGGGGGCTGGAGCACAGATACGCAGTATTTT	CASSSPIAGGGWSTDTQYF